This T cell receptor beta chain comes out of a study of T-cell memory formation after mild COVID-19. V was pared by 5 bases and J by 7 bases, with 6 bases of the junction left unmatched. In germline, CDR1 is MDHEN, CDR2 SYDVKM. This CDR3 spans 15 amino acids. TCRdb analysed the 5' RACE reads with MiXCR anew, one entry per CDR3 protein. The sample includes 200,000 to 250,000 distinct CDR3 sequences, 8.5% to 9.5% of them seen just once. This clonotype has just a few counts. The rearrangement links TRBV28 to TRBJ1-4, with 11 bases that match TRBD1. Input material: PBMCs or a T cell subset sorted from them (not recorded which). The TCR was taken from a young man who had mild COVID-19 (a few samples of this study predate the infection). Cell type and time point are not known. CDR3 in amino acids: CASSPGTGGREKLFF. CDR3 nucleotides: TGTGCCAGCAGTCCCGGGACAGGGGGTCGTGAAAAACTGTTTTTT.